These T cell receptor beta chains were read from a single sample in a study of untreated major depressive disorder. Clones were sequenced by immunoSEQ multiplex PCR, and TCRdb holds only the in-frame ones, with some missing. This sample has about 25,000 clones; roughly nine tenths occur once, and the top ten carry roughly 0.72%. Sequencing used CD4+ T cells from PBMCs. Every receptor here comes from a woman in her thirties with major depressive disorder. Both conserved end residues are part of each CDR3. Clone size is not always given. Where it is, it says once, few, many or a class for expanded clones.

clone size,V gene,CDR3 length,J gene,CDR3 protein
NA,TRBV6-5,13,TRBJ2-7,CASSQTSYYEQYF
few,TRBV11-2,15,TRBJ1-3,CASSLAGGGGNTIYF
NA,TRBV6-4,14,TRBJ1-5,CASSDRDRNQPQHF
NA,TRBV11-3,16,TRBJ1-1,CASSPGVGLKNTEAFF
NA,TRBV2,14,TRBJ2-2,CASSDDWGAGELFF
NA,TRBV6-5,15,TRBJ2-1,CASSYLRETHNEQFF
NA,TRBV19,14,TRBJ2-4,CASSKGASKNIQYF
NA,TRBV5-4,14,TRBJ2-5,CASSPGRLQETQYF
NA,TRBV14,13,TRBJ1-2,CASSQSWGYGYTF
NA,TRBV7-2,16,TRBJ2-1,CASSFSGVSSYNEQFF
NA,TRBV5-1,14,TRBJ1-1,CASKASGGNTEAFF
NA,TRBV6-1,15,TRBJ1-3,CASSEDRSSGNTIYF
NA,TRBV25-1,13,TRBJ1-3,CASSPWGGDTIYF
once,TRBV7-2,15,TRBJ2-5,CASSSYSPPGRSQYF
NA,TRBV19,15,TRBJ2-6,CASSKTNSGANVLTF
NA,TRBV18,14,TRBJ1-4,CASSFYGSNEKLFF
NA,TRBV5-6,13,TRBJ2-2,CASRGRKTGELFF
NA,TRBV15,16,TRBJ2-2,CATSSSAQGHTGELFF
NA,TRBV18,15,TRBJ2-5,CASSTYQGDLETQYF
NA,TRBV6-5,15,TRBJ2-7,CASSSQGSPSYEQYF
NA,TRBV4-1,16,TRBJ2-5,CASSQDWAGGGETQYF
NA,TRBV7-2,14,TRBJ2-7,CASSPDRRIYEQYF
NA,TRBV7-9,15,TRBJ1-3,CASSREGSHADTIYF
NA,TRBV7-6,13,TRBJ1-1,CASSLRRGIEAFF
NA,TRBV11-3,12,TRBJ2-1,CASSPERGEQFF
NA,TRBV5-6,13,TRBJ1-1,CASSLLWNTEAFF
NA,TRBV4-3,19,TRBJ2-6,CASSQEILDGGSGANVLTF
NA,TRBV7-2,14,TRBJ1-2,CASSLLGGTDGYTF
NA,TRBV5-4,17,TRBJ2-1,CASSPTIGRHSYNEQFF
NA,TRBV7-2,14,TRBJ1-5,CASSPRVSNQPQHF
NA,TRBV6-1,12,TRBJ1-4,CASSSTREKLFF
NA,TRBV18,15,TRBJ1-1,CASSPRTGEDTEAFF
NA,TRBV6-5,15,TRBJ2-7,CASMSLWREDYEQYF
NA,TRBV5-4,14,TRBJ1-2,CASSLDREVYGYTF
NA,TRBV28,14,TRBJ1-2,CASSSGGEGYGYTF
NA,TRBV10-3,13,TRBJ1-1,CAIKRELNTEAFF
NA,TRBV6-6,14,TRBJ1-2,CASSYVSQGYGYTF
NA,TRBV5-1,15,TRBJ1-5,CASSLTGLSNQPQHF
NA,TRBV11-3,17,TRBJ2-7,CASSPYSLAGGSYEQYF
NA,TRBV6-4,15,TRBJ2-1,CASSREAAISSEQFF
NA,TRBV4-2,14,TRBJ2-3,CASRPSGVTDTQYF
NA,TRBV4-1,16,TRBJ1-5,CASSQGTGRINQPQHF